The clone carrying this T cell receptor beta chain was seen only once. Single viable CD3+CD4+CD8-CD45RO+ cells were sorted as the memory CD4+ T cells. These data are taken from a study of memory CD4+ T cells and cytomegalovirus serostatus. This CDR3 has 15 residues. Germline lookup yields CDR1 SGHRS and CDR2 YFSETQ. V lost 4 bases to trimming and J lost 4 bases, with 17 bases between them. Method: immunoSEQ multiplex PCR; TCRdb's copy keeps in-frame clones and lacks some. This sample yields about 58,000 clones, of which roughly 84% are seen a single time; approximately 0.5% belongs to the top ten. V and J are TRBV5-1 and TRBJ1-2; perhaps TRBD1 as D (5 bases). Specimen: memory CD4+ T cells from blood. This TCR derives from an adult in good health and CMV-seronegative. Some clones in this sample may be carry-over from other donors' samples. The CDR3 loop is CASSPREGEGYGYTF. Here the CDR3 DNA reads TGCGCCAGCAGCCCCCGGGAAGGGGAGGGCTATGGCTACACCTTC.